Listed below are T cell receptor beta chains from one sample, sequenced in a study of control samples from healthy donors and cancer patients. TCRdb's table, derived via immunoSEQ multiplex PCR, lists solely in-frame clones and lacks some. This repertoire shows roughly 81,000 clones, around 84% found once; its top ten account for 11%. The sequenced material came from PBMCs. The receptor source for this set is a man between 60 and 75 years old with head and neck cancer. The CDR3 runs from the conserved cysteine through the conserved F or W. D genes are given only for firm matches. Where a row states a size, it is once, few, many or the class of an expanded clone; other rows omit it.

d_gene	abundance	v_gene	j_gene	len	CDR3nt	CDR3aa
TRBD1	.	TRBV5-6	TRBJ1-1	12	TGTGCCAGCAGCCAGGGGGGGACTGAAGCTTTCTTT	CASSQGGTEAFF
TRBD1	few	TRBV24-1	TRBJ1-2	16	TGTGCCACCAGTGATTTGCATCCCAGGGGGGTTGAGGGCTACACCTTC	CATSDLHPRGVEGYTF
.	.	TRBV6-5	TRBJ2-7	14	TGTGCCAGCAGTTACTCGATTTCCCCCTACGAGCAGTACTTC	CASSYSISPYEQYF
.	.	TRBV20-1	TRBJ1-1	13	TGCAGTGCTACTGACAGCATGAACACTGAAGCTTTCTTT	CSATDSMNTEAFF
TRBD1	.	TRBV6-4	TRBJ2-6	18	TGTGCCAGCAGTCCCTGGGGACAGGGGGACTCTGGGGCCAACGTCCTGACTTTC	CASSPWGQGDSGANVLTF
.	.	TRBV6-5	TRBJ1-4	13	TGTGCCAGCAGGACAACAACTAATGAAAAACTGTTTTTT	CASRTTTNEKLFF
.	.	TRBV5-1	TRBJ2-3	14	TGCGCCAGCAACTCTCTGGGGGGTCCAGATACGCAGTATTTT	CASNSLGGPDTQYF
.	.	TRBV5-1	TRBJ1-1	15	TGCGCCAGCAGCCCCTGGGGCGGCCTGAACACTGAAGCTTTCTTT	CASSPWGGLNTEAFF
.	.	TRBV14	TRBJ1-5	16	TGTGCCAGCAACCTTCGAGCAGGCCTAGGAAATCAGCCCCAGCATTTT	CASNLRAGLGNQPQHF
.	once	TRBV9	TRBJ2-2	14	TGTGCCAGCCGGGGCAGAGAGCGCGGCGGGGAGCTGTTTTTT	CASRGRERGGELFF
.	.	TRBV6-5	TRBJ1-5	15	TGTGCCAGCGAACCAGGGGAAGGCGCCAATCAGCCCCAGCATTTT	CASEPGEGANQPQHF
.	.	TRBV29-1	TRBJ2-3	13	TGCAGCGTTGAGGAGATCCTGGGGGATACGCAGTATTTT	CSVEEILGDTQYF
TRBD1	.	TRBV29-1	TRBJ1-2	13	TGCAGCGTTGCGGACAGGGTTAACTATGGCTACACCTTC	CSVADRVNYGYTF
.	.	TRBV2	TRBJ1-4	14	TGTGCCAGCAGGGACACCCTGGCGAATGAAAAACTGTTTTTT	CASRDTLANEKLFF
TRBD2	.	TRBV5-1	TRBJ2-1	17	TGCGCCAGCAGCATAAACGGACTAGCGGGAGGTGGAAATGAGCAGTTCTTC	CASSINGLAGGGNEQFF
.	.	TRBV5-1	TRBJ2-2	11	TGCGCCAGCAGGAGCACCGGGGAGCTGTTTTTT	CASRSTGELFF